The 24 T cell receptor beta chains below all came from one sample that was sequenced in a study of post-analysis software for immune sequencing data. Study-wide results and limits: Controls showed lower frequencies than patients for four to six TRBV segments, and TRBV5-6, TRBV5-1 and TRBV20-1 were among these.

Built from TCR beta cDNA, the libraries had unique molecular identifiers in them. Each CDR3 protein gets one entry after TCRdb re-called the PCR reads with MiXCR. Among roughly 620,000 distinct CDR3 sequences listed, around 47% were seen once. No cognate antigen is known for these TCRs. Material: blood. The receptor set was obtained from a girl between 10 and 17 years old with multiple sclerosis.

J is TRBJ2-1 and V is TRBV7-9; D perhaps matches TRBD1 (5 bases). Germline assignment: CDR1 SEHNR and CDR2 FQNEAQ (reference sequence). Trimming removed 0 bases from V and 2 bases from J, with 8 bases in between. The CDR3 contains 15 residues. The CDR3 bases are TGTGCCAGCAGCTTAGCGGTAGGGGCCTACAATGAGCAGTTCTTC. It codes for CASSLAVGAYNEQFF.

This clonotype has a single count. This chain links TRBV5-1 with TRBJ2-5; 9 positions agree with TRBD1. V was clipped by 2 bases and J by 4 bases; unmatched bases: 9. Germline-derived CDR1 and CDR2 are SGHRS and YFSETQ. The CDR3 extends over 16 amino acids. The CDR3 coding sequence is TGCGCCAGCAGCTTCACTTTTGGACAGGGGCGAGAGACCCAGTACTTC. Translating gives CASSFTFGQGRETQYF. The variable domain in full, completed from reference TRBV5-1 and TRBJ2-5, reads KAGVTQTPRYLIKTRGQQVTLSCSPISGHRSVSWYQQTPGQGLQFLFEYFSETQRNKGNFPGRFSGRQFSNSRSEMNVSTLELGDSALYLCASSFTFGQGRETQYFGPGTRLLVL.

This chain links TRBV29-1 with TRBJ2-1; TRBD1 is a possible D gene (5 bases). V gave up 5 bases and J gave up 9 bases, with 11 bases separating them. Germline V CDR1 and CDR2: SQVTM, ANQGSEA. CDR3 size: 11 residues. The CDR3 protein is CSVFGQGEQFF. The CDR3 nucleotides are TGCAGCGTTTTTGGTCAGGGTGAGCAGTTCTTC.

V is TRBV27 and J is TRBJ1-2; 10 nucleotides line up with TRBD1. Germline-derived CDR1 and CDR2 are MNHEY and SMNVEV (reference sequence). The CDR3 is made up of 18 amino acids. Trimming cost V 1 base and J 4 bases; bases outside gene matches: 12. CDR3 sequence (DNA): TGTGCCAGCAGTTTATTTGCCCCCGGGACAGGGGCCACCTATGGCTACACCTTC. Translated: CASSLFAPGTGATYGYTF.

In the case of this clonotype: The germline gene is not matched at one end of the junction; a read error may be the cause. The genes are TRBV7-9 and TRBJ2-1, with 7 bases lining up with TRBD1. CDR3 size: 16 residues. Germline V gene lookup returns CDR1 SEHNR and CDR2 FQNEAQ (reference sequence). DNA of the CDR3: TGTGCCAGCAGCTCCACAGGGGTTAGCTCCTACGATGAGCAGTTCTTC. The encoded protein is CASSSTGVSSYDEQFF. Full variable domain (missing parts from reference TRBV7-9 and TRBJ2-1): DTGVSQNPRHKITKRGQNVTFRCDPISEHNRLYWYRQTLGQGPEFLTYFQNEAQLEKSRLLSDRFSAERPKGSFSTLEIQRTEQGDSAMYLCASSSTGVSSYDEQFFGPGTRLTVL.

This clonotype showed up just a few times. The rearrangement joins TRBV20-1 to TRBJ2-1, with D possibly being TRBD1 (5 bases). CDR3 length equals 12 residues. V was clipped by 2 bases and J by 3 bases, with 5 bases between them. Germline V gene sequence: CDR1 DFQATT, CDR2 SNEGSKA (reference sequence). CDR3 sequence reads: CSARRGYNEQFF. The CDR3 DNA reads TGCAGTGCTAGAAGGGGCTACAATGAGCAGTTCTTC.

This clonotype showed up just once. V usage is TRBV6-1 and J usage is TRBJ1-1; D is undetermined. CDR3 length: 13 residues. The germline V gene encodes CDR1 MNHNS and CDR2 SASEGT. V was cut by 4 bases and J by 1 base, with 7 bases left in between. In DNA, the CDR3 is TGTGCCAGCAGTGGGAACAGGAACACTGAAGCTTTCTTT. Its protein product is CASSGNRNTEAFF.

In its sample, this clonotype was seen a few times. This chain uses TRBV10-3 with TRBJ1-5; TRBD1 matches at 9 bases. The ends lost 3 bases at V and 6 bases at J; junction bases unmatched: 9. The CDR3 loop spans 16 amino acids. The germline gives CDR1 ENHRY, CDR2 SYGVKD. CDR3 sequence (DNA): TGTGCCATCAGTGATACGACAGGGGGGGTACGTCAGCCCCAGCATTTT. Protein sequence: CAISDTTGGVRQPQHF.

The chain combines TRBV7-8 with TRBJ2-5; 8 bases match TRBD2. The CDR3 runs 13 residues. The germline CDR1 and CDR2 sequences are SGHVS and FQNEAQ. The J segment lost 13 bases and the V segment lost 0 bases, leaving 7 bases of the junction unmatched. In DNA form, the CDR3 reads TGTGCCAGCAGCTTAGCAGGTCGGGGGGGATCGTACTTC. Its protein product is CASSLAGRGGSYF. The variable domain in full, with the rest retrieved from reference TRBV7-8 and TRBJ2-5, is GAGVSQSPRYKVAKRGQDVALRCDPISGHVSLFWYQQALGQGPEFLTYFQNEAQLDKSGLPSDRFFAERPEGSVSTLKIQRTQQEDSAVYLCASSLAGRGGSYFGPGTRLLVL.

The genes are TRBV6-2 or TRBV6-3 and TRBJ2-7; 10 nucleotides agree with TRBD1. Germline trimming cut 0 bases from V and 2 bases from J; bases unmatched to any gene: 4. Germline values: CDR1 MNHEY, CDR2 SVGEGT. The CDR3 sequence is 16 residues long. The CDR3 region has the DNA TGTGCCAGCAGTTACTCTATGGACAGGGGGGCCTACGAGCAGTACTTC. It translates to CASSYSMDRGAYEQYF.

This clonotype occurred many times. J is TRBJ2-3 and V is TRBV25-1; no firm D call. Germline assignment: CDR1 MGHDK and CDR2 SYGVNS. V dropped 3 bases and J dropped 6 bases, with 4 bases sitting between them. The CDR3 sequence is 11 residues long. CDR3: CASSEWDTQYF. As DNA, the CDR3 is TGTGCCAGCAGTGAGTGGGATACGCAGTATTTT. Supplemented by reference TRBV25-1 and TRBJ2-3, the full variable domain reads EADIYQTPRYLVIGTGKKITLECSQTMGHDKMYWYQQDPGMELHLIHYSYGVNSTEKGDLSSESTVSRIRTEHFPLTLESARPSHTSQYLCASSEWDTQYFGPGTRLTVL.

This clonotype was counted a few times. The J gene is TRBJ2-1, the V gene TRBV12-3 or TRBV12-4; tentative D call: TRBD2 (6 bases). This CDR3 region has 18 residues. V lost 0 bases to trimming and J lost 8 bases, with 23 bases between them. CDR3 loop: CASSLALIRTNGRYEQFF. The CDR3 DNA is TGTGCCAGCAGTTTAGCGTTGATTAGGACTAATGGGCGATATGAGCAGTTCTTC.

This clonotype came up a few times. The V and J genes are TRBV2 and TRBJ2-5; 8 bases fit TRBD2. There are 17 residues in the CDR3. The J segment lost 4 bases and the V segment lost 7 bases, leaving 17 bases of the junction unmatched. Germline V gene lookup returns CDR1 SNHLY and CDR2 FYNNEI. CDR3 in DNA: TGTGCCAGCAATAACTATAACCCTAGCGGGCACGGAGAGACCCAGTACTTC. This sequence encodes CASNNYNPSGHGETQYF.

The chain recombines TRBV20-1 with TRBJ1-2; D ambiguous. The CDR3 is 15 amino acids. In germline, CDR1 is DFQATT, CDR2 SNEGSKA (reference sequence). With 1 base removed from V and 1 base from J, the gap between germline ends came to 13 bases. The CDR3 DNA is TGCAGTGCTAGAGCCCCCAGGTGGGGTAACTATGGCTACACCTTC. Protein sequence: CSARAPRWGNYGYTF.

Only a few counts were recorded for this clonotype. The V gene is TRBV10-3, the J gene TRBJ2-1, with 10 bases that match TRBD2. There are 16 residues in the CDR3. V dropped 0 bases and J dropped 7; count of bases not matched to a gene: 6. Germline V lookup: CDR1 ENHRY, CDR2 SYGVKD. The CDR3 spells CAISESTAGGFNEQFF. The CDR3 DNA sequence: TGTGCCATCAGTGAGTCAACAGCGGGAGGGTTTAATGAGCAGTTCTTC.

This clonotype was observed a handful of times. The chain couples TRBV13 to TRBJ2-3; TRBD2 aligns across 10 bases. This CDR3 spans 19 amino acids. V lost 0 bases and J lost 2; bases outside the gene matches: 11. Germline V CDR1 and CDR2: PRHDT, FYEKMQ (reference sequence). The CDR3 reads CASSLGLFSTSGLTDTQYF. As DNA, the CDR3 is TGTGCCAGCAGCTTAGGCCTGTTTTCGACTAGCGGGCTCACAGATACGCAGTATTTT.

V gene TRBV20-1 combines with J gene TRBJ2-1, with TRBD2 matching over 8 bases. The CDR3 runs to 17 residues. J gave up 5 bases and V 8 bases, and 20 bases lay outside the gene matches. Germline CDR1 reads DFQATT; CDR2 reads SNEGSKA (reference sequence). CDR3 bases: TGCAGTCATCGAAAGACATTCTCAGCGGGAGCCCACAATGAGCAGTTCTTC. This encodes CSHRKTFSAGAHNEQFF.

This sequence joins TRBV7-6 and TRBJ1-4; weak D call: TRBD1 (5 bases). Trimming took 8 bases from V and 3 from J, leaving 13 bases between them. This CDR3 comprises 14 residues. CDR1 is SGHVS and CDR2 is FNYEAQ in the germline V gene. The CDR3 coding sequence is TGTGCCAGCCGGAGGGGCACGGCTAATGAAAAACTGTTTTTT. Translation: CASRRGTANEKLFF.

V and J are TRBV27 and TRBJ2-1; the D gene could be TRBD1 or TRBD2 (6 bases each). V dropped 1 base and J dropped 7 bases, with 11 bases sitting between them. The CDR3 loop spans 14 amino acids. The germline V gene has CDR1 MNHEY and CDR2 SMNVEV (reference sequence). CDR3 DNA sequence: TGTGCCAGCAGTTTATGGGGGGCGGTGAATGAGCAGTTCTTC. It translates to CASSLWGAVNEQFF.

The CDR3 coding sequence is TGTGCCAGCAGCCGACTTGCCCTAGCGGGACGAGACAATGAGCAGTACTTC. Translating gives CASSRLALAGRDNEQYF. V is TRBV7-6 and J is TRBJ2-7; 9 bases fit TRBD2. The CDR3 spans 17 residues. Germline lookup yields CDR1 SGHVS and CDR2 FNYEAQ. The V and J ends lost 5 bases and 7 bases, in that order; junction bases with no gene match: 18. Complete variable domain (other parts from reference TRBV7-6 and TRBJ2-7): GAGVSQSPRYKVTKRGQDVALRCDPISGHVSLYWYRQALGQGPEFLTYFNYEAQQDKSGLPNDRFSAERPEGSISTLTIQRTEQRDSAMYRCASSRLALAGRDNEQYFGPGTRLTVT.

This clonotype was recorded once. The rearrangement joins TRBV3-1 to TRBJ1-1; D not resolved. This CDR3 is 14 amino acids long. V lost 2 bases and J 3 bases, leaving 10 bases between the germline ends. The germline CDR1 and CDR2 sequences are LGHDT and YNNKEL (reference sequence). The CDR3 here is CASSQTTVHTEAFF. The CDR3 DNA reads as TGTGCCAGCAGCCAAACCACGGTCCACACTGAAGCTTTCTTT. Based on the CDR3 plus reference TRBV3-1 and TRBJ1-1, the full variable domain is DTAVSQTPKYLVTQMGNDKSIKCEQNLGHDTMYWYKQDSKKFLKIMFSYNNKELIINETVPNRFSPKSPDKAHLNLHINSLELGDSAVYFCASSQTTVHTEAFFGQGTRLTVV.

This clonotype showed up just a few times. The chain couples TRBV12-3 or TRBV12-4 to TRBJ2-6; D may be TRBD1 (5 bases). Trimming took off 2 bases at V and 0 bases at J, with 11 bases between the two ends. The CDR3 covers 17 residues. The CDR3 DNA reads TGTGCCAGCAGTTTATGGGAACAGGACTCTGGGGCCAACGTCCTGACTTTC. As protein: CASSLWEQDSGANVLTF.

This clonotype was recorded a few times. The chain couples TRBV5-1 to TRBJ2-1, with D unclear. The germline V gene has CDR1 SGHRS and CDR2 YFSETQ. V lost 0 bases, J lost 6 bases, and 13 bases lay in between. This CDR3 spans 15 amino acids. The CDR3 loop reads CASSLAPIGANEQFF. CDR3 DNA sequence: TGCGCCAGCAGCTTGGCCCCTATCGGAGCCAATGAGCAGTTCTTC.

In this sample, this clonotype turned up a few times. The rearrangement links TRBV6-6 to TRBJ1-2; D gene ambiguous. V gave up 2 bases and J gave up 7 bases, with 8 bases separating them. Germline values: CDR1 MNHNY, CDR2 SVGAGI (reference sequence). The CDR3 contains 12 residues. The CDR3 coding sequence is TGTGCCAGCAGTTACGACCGGCCTGGCTACACCTTC. Protein sequence: CASSYDRPGYTF.